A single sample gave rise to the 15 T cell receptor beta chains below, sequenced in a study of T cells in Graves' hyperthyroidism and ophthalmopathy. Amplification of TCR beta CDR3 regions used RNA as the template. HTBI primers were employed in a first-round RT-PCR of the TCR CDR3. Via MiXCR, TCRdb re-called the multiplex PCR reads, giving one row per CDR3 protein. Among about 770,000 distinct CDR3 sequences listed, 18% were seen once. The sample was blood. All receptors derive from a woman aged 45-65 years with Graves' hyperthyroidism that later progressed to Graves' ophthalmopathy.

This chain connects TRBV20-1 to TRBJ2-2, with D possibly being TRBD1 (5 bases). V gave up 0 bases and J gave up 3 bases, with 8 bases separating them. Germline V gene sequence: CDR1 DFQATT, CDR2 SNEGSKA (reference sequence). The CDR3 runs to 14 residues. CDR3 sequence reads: CSARDIQDTGELFF. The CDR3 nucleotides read TGCAGTGCTAGAGATATACAGGACACCGGGGAGCTGTTTTTT.

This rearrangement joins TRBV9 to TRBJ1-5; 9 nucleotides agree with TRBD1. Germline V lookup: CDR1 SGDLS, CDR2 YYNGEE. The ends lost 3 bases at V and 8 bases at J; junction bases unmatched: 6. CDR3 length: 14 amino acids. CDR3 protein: CASSAHRGLEPQHF. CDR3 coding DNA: TGTGCCAGCAGCGCTCACAGGGGGCTTGAGCCCCAGCATTTT.

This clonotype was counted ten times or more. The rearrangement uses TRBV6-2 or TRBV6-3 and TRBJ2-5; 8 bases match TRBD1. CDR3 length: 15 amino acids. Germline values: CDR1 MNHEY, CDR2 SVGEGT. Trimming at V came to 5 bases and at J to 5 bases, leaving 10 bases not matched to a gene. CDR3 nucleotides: TGTGCCAGCAGTCACAGGACAGGGAAGAGGGAGACCCAGTACTTC. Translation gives CASSHRTGKRETQYF.

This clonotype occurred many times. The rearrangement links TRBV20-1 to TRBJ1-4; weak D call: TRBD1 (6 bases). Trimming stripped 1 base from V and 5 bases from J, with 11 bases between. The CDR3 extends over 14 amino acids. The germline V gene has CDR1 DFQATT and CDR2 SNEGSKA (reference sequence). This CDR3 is CSARGSGDNEKLFF. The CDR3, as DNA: TGCAGTGCTAGAGGTTCAGGGGACAATGAAAAACTGTTTTTT.

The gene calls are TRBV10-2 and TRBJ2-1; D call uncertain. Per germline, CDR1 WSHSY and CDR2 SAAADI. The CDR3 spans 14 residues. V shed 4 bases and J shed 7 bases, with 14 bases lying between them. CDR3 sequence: CASSARTEKNEQFF. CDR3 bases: TGCGCCAGCAGTGCCAGGACCGAGAAGAATGAGCAGTTCTTC.

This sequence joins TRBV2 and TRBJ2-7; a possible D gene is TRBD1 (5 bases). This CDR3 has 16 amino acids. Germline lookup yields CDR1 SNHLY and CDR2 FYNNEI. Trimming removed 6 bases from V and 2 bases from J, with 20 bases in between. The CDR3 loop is CASRSHRQSSPYEQYF. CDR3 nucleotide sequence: TGTGCCAGCAGATCACACCGACAGTCGAGCCCCTACGAGCAGTACTTC.

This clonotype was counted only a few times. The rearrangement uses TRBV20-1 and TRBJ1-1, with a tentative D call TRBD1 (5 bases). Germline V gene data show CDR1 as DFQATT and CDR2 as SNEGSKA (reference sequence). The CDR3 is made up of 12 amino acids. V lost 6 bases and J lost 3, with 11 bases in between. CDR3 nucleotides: TGCAGTGCCGCCAGGGAGGACACTGAAGCTTTCTTT. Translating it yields CSAAREDTEAFF.

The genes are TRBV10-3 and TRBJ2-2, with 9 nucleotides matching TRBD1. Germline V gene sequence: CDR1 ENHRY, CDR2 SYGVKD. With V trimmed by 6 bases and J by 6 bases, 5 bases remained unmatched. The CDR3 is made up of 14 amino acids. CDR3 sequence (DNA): TGTGCCATCAGGGGGACAGGGACGCCCGGGGAGCTGTTTTTT. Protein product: CAIRGTGTPGELFF.

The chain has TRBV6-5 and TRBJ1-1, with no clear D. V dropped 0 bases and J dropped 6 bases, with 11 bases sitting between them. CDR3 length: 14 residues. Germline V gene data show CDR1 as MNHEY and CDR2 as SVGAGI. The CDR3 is CASSYSTGLSEAFF. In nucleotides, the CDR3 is TGTGCCAGCAGTTACTCGACCGGACTATCTGAAGCTTTCTTT.

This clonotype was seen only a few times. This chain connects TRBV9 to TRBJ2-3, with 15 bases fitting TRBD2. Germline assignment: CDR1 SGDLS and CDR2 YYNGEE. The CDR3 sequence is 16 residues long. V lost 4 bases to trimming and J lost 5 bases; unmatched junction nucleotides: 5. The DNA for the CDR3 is TGTGCCAGCAGCTCAGGACTAGCGGGGGGGTTAGATACGCAGTATTTT. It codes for CASSSGLAGGLDTQYF. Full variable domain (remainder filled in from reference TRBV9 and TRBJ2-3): DSGVTQTPKHLITATGQRVTLRCSPRSGDLSVYWYQQSLDQGLQFLIQYYNGEERAKGNILERFSAQQFPDLHSELNLSSLELGDSALYFCASSSGLAGGLDTQYFGPGTRLTVL.

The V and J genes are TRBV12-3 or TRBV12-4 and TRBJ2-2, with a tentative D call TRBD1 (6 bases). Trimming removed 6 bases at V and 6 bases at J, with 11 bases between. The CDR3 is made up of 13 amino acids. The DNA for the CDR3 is TGTGCCAGCAGCCCAGGGGATTCCGGGGAGCTGTTTTTT. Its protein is CASSPGDSGELFF.

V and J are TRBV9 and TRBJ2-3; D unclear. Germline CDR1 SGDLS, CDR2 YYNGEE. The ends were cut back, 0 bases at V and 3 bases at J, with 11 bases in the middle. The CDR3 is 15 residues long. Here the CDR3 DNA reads TGTGCCAGCAGCGTAGGATGGGTGGGGACAGATACGCAGTATTTT. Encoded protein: CASSVGWVGTDTQYF.

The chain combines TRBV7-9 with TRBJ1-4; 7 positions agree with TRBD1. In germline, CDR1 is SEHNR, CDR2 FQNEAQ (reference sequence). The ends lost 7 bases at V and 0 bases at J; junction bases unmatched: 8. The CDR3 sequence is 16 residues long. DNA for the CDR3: TGTGCCAGCACGTGGGACAGAGCAGCAACTAATGAAAAACTGTTTTTT. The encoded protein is CASTWDRAATNEKLFF.

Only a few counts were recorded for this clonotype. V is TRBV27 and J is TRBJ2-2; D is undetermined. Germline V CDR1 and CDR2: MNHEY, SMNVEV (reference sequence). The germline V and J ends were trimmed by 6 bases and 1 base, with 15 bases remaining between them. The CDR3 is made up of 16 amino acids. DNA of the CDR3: TGTGCCAGCAGCCCCCCGGTAAAGGAGAACACCGGGGAGCTGTTTTTT. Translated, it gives CASSPPVKENTGELFF.

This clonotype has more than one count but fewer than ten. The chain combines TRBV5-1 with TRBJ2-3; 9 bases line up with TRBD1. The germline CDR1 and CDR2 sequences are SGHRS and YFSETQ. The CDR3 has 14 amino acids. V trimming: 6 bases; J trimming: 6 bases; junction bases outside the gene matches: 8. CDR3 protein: CASTPGQGWDTQYF. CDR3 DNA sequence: TGCGCCAGCACCCCCGGACAGGGGTGGGATACGCAGTATTTT.